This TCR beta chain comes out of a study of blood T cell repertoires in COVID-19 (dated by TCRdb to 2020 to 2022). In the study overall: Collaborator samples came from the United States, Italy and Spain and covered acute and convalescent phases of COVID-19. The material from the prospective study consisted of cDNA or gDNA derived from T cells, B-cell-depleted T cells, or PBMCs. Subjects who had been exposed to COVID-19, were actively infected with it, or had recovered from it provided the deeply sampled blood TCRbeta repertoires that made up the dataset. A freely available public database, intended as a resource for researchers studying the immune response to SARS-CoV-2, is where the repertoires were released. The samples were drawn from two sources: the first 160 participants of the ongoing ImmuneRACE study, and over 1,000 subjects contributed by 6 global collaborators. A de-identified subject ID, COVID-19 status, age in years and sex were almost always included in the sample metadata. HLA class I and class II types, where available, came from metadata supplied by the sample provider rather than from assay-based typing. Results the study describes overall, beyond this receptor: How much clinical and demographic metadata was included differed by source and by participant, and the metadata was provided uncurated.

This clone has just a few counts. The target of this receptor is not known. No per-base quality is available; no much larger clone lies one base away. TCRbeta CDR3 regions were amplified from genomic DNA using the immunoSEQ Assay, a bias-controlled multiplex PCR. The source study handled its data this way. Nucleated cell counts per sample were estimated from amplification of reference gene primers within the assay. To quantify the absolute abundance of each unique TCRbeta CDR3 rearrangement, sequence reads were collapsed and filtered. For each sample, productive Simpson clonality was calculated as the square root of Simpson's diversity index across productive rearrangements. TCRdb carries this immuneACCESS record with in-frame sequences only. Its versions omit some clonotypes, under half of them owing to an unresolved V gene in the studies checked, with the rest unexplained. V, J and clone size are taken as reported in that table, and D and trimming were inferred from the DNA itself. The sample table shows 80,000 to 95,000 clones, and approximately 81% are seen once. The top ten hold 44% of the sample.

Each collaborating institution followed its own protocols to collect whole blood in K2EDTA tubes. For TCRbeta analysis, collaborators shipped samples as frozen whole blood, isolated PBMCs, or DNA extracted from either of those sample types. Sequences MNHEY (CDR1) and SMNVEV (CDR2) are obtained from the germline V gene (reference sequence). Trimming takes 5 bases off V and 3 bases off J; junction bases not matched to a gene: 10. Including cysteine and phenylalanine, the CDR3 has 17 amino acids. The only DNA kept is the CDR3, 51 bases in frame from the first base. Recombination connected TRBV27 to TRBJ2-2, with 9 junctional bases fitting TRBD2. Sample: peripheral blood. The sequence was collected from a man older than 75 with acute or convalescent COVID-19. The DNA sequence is TGTGCCAGCAGTCGACTTAGCGGGAGTAAGGACACCGGGGAGCTGTTTTTT. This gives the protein CASSRLSGSKDTGELFF.